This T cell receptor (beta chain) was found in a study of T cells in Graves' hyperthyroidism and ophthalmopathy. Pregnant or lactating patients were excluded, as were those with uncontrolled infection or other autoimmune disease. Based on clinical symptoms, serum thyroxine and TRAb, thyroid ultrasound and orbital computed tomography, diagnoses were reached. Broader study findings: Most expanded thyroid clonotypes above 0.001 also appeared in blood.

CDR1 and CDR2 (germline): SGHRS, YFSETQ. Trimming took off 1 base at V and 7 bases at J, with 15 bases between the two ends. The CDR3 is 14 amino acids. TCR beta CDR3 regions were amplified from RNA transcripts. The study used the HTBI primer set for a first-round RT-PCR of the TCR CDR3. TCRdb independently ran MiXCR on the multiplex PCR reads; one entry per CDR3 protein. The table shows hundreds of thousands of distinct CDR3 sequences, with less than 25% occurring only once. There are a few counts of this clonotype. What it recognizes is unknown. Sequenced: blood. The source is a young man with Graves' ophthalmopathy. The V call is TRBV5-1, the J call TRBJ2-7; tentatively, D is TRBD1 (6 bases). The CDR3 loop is CASSLTGLTGEQYF. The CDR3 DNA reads TGCGCCAGCAGCTTGACAGGGTTAACGGGGGAGCAGTACTTC. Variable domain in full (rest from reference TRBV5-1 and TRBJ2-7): KAGVTQTPRYLIKTRGQQVTLSCSPISGHRSVSWYQQTPGQGLQFLFEYFSETQRNKGNFPGRFSGRQFSNSRSEMNVSTLELGDSALYLCASSLTGLTGEQYFGPGTRLTVT.